Listed below are T cell receptor beta chains from one sample, sequenced in a study of T cells in Graves' hyperthyroidism and ophthalmopathy. TCRdb re-analysed the multiplex PCR reads in MiXCR, keeping a single row per CDR3 protein. Here the sample spans about 96,000 distinct CDR3 sequences, around 52% being singletons. The specimen sequenced was blood. The receptors here all came from a woman aged 40-49 years with Graves' hyperthyroidism. Each CDR3 is given with its conserved first and last residue. The order of the fields is V gene, clone size, J gene, D gene, CDR3 protein, CDR3 DNA. D genes are given only for firm matches. The size entry is marked missing in some rows and otherwise reads once, few, many or a size class.

V: TRBV20-1
size: many
J: TRBJ1-1
D: NA
CDR3: CSAPTGLGTEAFF
DNA: TGCAGTGCTCCGACAGGTTTGGGCACTGAAGCTTTCTTT

V: TRBV29-1
size: NA
J: TRBJ1-1
D: NA
CDR3: CSVVGNTEAFFEAFF
DNA: TGCAGCGTTGTGGGGAACACTGAAGCTTTCTTCGAAGCTTTCTTT

V: TRBV25-1
size: NA
J: TRBJ1-1
D: NA
CDR3: CASAAGAGRNTEAFF
DNA: TGTGCCAGCGCAGCGGGGGCAGGGCGAAACACTGAAGCTTTCTTT

V: TRBV13
size: NA
J: TRBJ1-6
D: TRBD1
CDR3: CASSFGQGTPLHF
DNA: TGTGCCAGCAGCTTCGGACAGGGGACACCCCTCCACTTT

V: TRBV7-2
size: few
J: TRBJ2-2
D: NA
CDR3: CASSLGGGGELFF
DNA: TGTGCCAGCAGCTTAGGAGGGGGCGGGGAGCTGTTTTTT

V: TRBV20-1
size: many
J: TRBJ1-3
D: TRBD1
CDR3: CSARRDRGAGNTIYF
DNA: TGCAGTGCTAGGAGGGACAGGGGAGCTGGAAACACCATATATTTT

V: TRBV7-2
size: once
J: TRBJ1-3
D: NA
CDR3: CASSYLGRVEGNTIYF
DNA: TGTGCCAGCAGCTACCTTGGGAGGGTAGAAGGAAACACCATATATTTT

V: TRBV15
size: NA
J: TRBJ1-2
D: NA
CDR3: CATSREGYTF
DNA: TGTGCCACCAGCAGAGAGGGCTACACCTTC

V: TRBV25-1
size: NA
J: TRBJ1-1
D: NA
CDR3: CASRGPRDGNTEAFF
DNA: TGTGCCAGCCGCGGCCCAAGGGACGGGAACACTGAAGCTTTCTTT

V: TRBV2
size: once
J: TRBJ1-2
D: NA
CDR3: CASSESVFLGGANYGYTF
DNA: TGTGCCAGCAGTGAATCCGTCTTCCTCGGTGGGGCCAACTATGGCTACACCTTC

V: TRBV12-3/TRBV12-4
size: many
J: TRBJ2-7
D: NA
CDR3: CASSPRDAADYEQYF
DNA: TGTGCCAGCAGTCCCCGGGACGCGGCCGACTACGAGCAGTACTTC

V: TRBV7-8
size: once
J: TRBJ1-1
D: NA
CDR3: CASSEWDTEAFF
DNA: TGTGCCAGCAGCGAGTGGGACACTGAAGCTTTCTTT

V: TRBV4-3
size: many
J: TRBJ2-5
D: NA
CDR3: CASSQDSPVRDQETQYF
DNA: TGCGCCAGCAGCCAGGACTCCCCGGTGCGAGACCAAGAGACCCAGTACTTC

V: TRBV5-1
size: NA
J: TRBJ2-7
D: NA
CDR3: CASSPGGSISYEQYF
DNA: TGCGCCAGCAGCCCGGGTGGCAGTATATCCTACGAGCAGTACTTC

V: TRBV5-5
size: NA
J: TRBJ1-3
D: NA
CDR3: CASVAGNTIYF
DNA: TGTGCCAGCGTTGCTGGAAACACCATATATTTT

V: TRBV10-3
size: NA
J: TRBJ2-5
D: NA
CDR3: CAISVGRLQETQYF
DNA: TGTGCCATCAGTGTCGGGCGCCTCCAAGAGACCCAGTACTTC

V: TRBV10-3
size: NA
J: TRBJ2-7
D: NA
CDR3: CAIGQAVSSYEQYF
DNA: TGTGCCATCGGGCAAGCGGTGAGCTCCTACGAGCAGTACTTC

V: TRBV7-2
size: few
J: TRBJ1-6
D: NA
CDR3: CASSRVAGNSPLHF
DNA: TGTGCCAGCAGCCGAGTGGCGGGGAATTCACCCCTCCACTTT

V: TRBV7-8
size: many
J: TRBJ2-5
D: NA
CDR3: CASSLEWETQYF
DNA: TGTGCCAGCAGCTTAGAGTGGGAGACCCAGTACTTC

V: TRBV7-2
size: once
J: TRBJ2-3
D: TRBD2
CDR3: CASSLDWGLAGVGDTQYF
DNA: TGTGCCAGCAGCTTAGACTGGGGACTAGCGGGAGTAGGAGATACGCAGTATTTT

V: TRBV29-1
size: NA
J: TRBJ1-1
D: NA
CDR3: CSVAGGTVNTEAFF
DNA: TGCAGCGTTGCCGGGGGCACCGTGAACACTGAAGCTTTCTTT

V: TRBV20-1
size: many
J: TRBJ1-1
D: TRBD1
CDR3: CSAVDRVANTEAFF
DNA: TGCAGTGCAGTAGACAGGGTGGCGAACACTGAAGCTTTCTTT

V: TRBV12-3/TRBV12-4
size: NA
J: TRBJ2-3
D: NA
CDR3: CASSAWGLTGAQYF
DNA: TGTGCCAGCAGTGCATGGGGATTGACAGGAGCCCAGTATTTT

V: TRBV2
size: NA
J: TRBJ1-5
D: TRBD1
CDR3: CASSGQGGHEHF
DNA: TGTGCCAGCAGCGGACAGGGGGGCCACGAGCATTTT

V: TRBV7-6
size: NA
J: TRBJ2-7
D: NA
CDR3: CASSLEMLGGYEQYF
DNA: TGTGCCAGCAGCTTAGAAATGCTTGGCGGCTACGAGCAGTACTTC

V: TRBV7-9
size: many
J: TRBJ2-7
D: TRBD1
CDR3: CASSLTGLDEQYF
DNA: TGTGCCAGCAGCCTGACAGGGCTCGACGAGCAGTACTTC

V: TRBV29-1
size: NA
J: TRBJ2-5
D: TRBD1
CDR3: CSVQGAPQETQYF
DNA: TGCAGCGTACAGGGGGCGCCCCAAGAGACCCAGTACTTC

V: TRBV5-1
size: NA
J: TRBJ1-4
D: NA
CDR3: CASSFGQEVEALEEKLFF
DNA: TGCGCCAGCAGCTTCGGGCAGGAGGTAGAGGCTCTAGAAGAAAAACTGTTTTTT

V: TRBV5-1
size: many
J: TRBJ2-5
D: NA
CDR3: CASGRYTVETQYF
DNA: TGCGCCAGCGGACGTTATACCGTGGAGACCCAGTACTTC

V: TRBV10-3
size: NA
J: TRBJ2-7
D: TRBD1
CDR3: CAISTGTVNYEQYF
DNA: TGTGCCATCAGCACAGGGACAGTTAACTACGAGCAGTACTTC

V: TRBV7-9
size: once
J: TRBJ1-3
D: NA
CDR3: CASSLWNTGNTIYF
DNA: TGTGCCAGCAGCTTGTGGAACACCGGAAACACCATATATTTT

V: TRBV12-3/TRBV12-4
size: once
J: TRBJ1-1
D: NA
CDR3: CASSPNEAMAFF
DNA: TGTGCCAGCAGCCCAAATGAGGCGATGGCTTTCTTT

V: TRBV19
size: many
J: TRBJ1-5
D: NA
CDR3: CASSASSYQPQHF
DNA: TGTGCCAGTAGTGCCTCATCCTATCAGCCCCAGCATTTT

V: TRBV2
size: NA
J: TRBJ2-7
D: NA
CDR3: CASTQDDFGEQYF
DNA: TGTGCCAGCACGCAGGACGATTTCGGCGAGCAGTACTTC

V: TRBV5-1
size: NA
J: TRBJ2-2
D: NA
CDR3: CASSWRSPGTGELFF
DNA: TGCGCCAGCAGCTGGAGGAGCCCGGGCACGGGGGAGCTGTTTTTT